The clone carrying this T cell receptor beta chain was observed once. Time point meaning: blood 2 weeks post-SBRT. Indicated treatment: 15 Gy SBRT to primary tumor, nephrectomy 4 weeks later. The germline gives CDR1 KGHSH, CDR2 LQKENI. Trimming at V came to 1 base and at J to 2 bases, leaving 3 bases not matched to a gene. This CDR3 is 16 amino acids long. Clones were read by immunoSEQ multiplex PCR, and TCRdb kept only the in-frame ones, dropping some. The data hold some 150,000 clones, with roughly 90% observed a single time. This sample is drawn from a study of radiation and T cells in renal cell carcinoma.

Here the sequenced sample was blood, taken from a patient whose treatment included radiotherapy and nephrectomy. The chain has TRBV18 and TRBJ2-5, with TRBD2 identical over 11 bases. The TCR sequence derives from a woman between 45 and 60 years old with renal cell carcinoma. The CDR3 reads CASSPLGLAEQETQYF. CDR3 nucleotide sequence: TGTGCCAGCTCACCACTGGGACTAGCGGAACAAGAGACCCAGTACTTC.